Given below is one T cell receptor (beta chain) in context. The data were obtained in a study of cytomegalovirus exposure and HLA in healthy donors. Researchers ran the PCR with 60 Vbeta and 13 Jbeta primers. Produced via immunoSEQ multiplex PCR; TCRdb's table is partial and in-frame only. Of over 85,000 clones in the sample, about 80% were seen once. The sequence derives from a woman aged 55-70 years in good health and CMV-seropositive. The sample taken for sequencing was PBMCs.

This CDR3 is CSVGGGGGDNEQFF. The CDR3 DNA follows: TGCAGCGTTGGAGGGGGAGGGGGGGACAATGAGCAGTTCTTC. The chain recombines TRBV29-1 with TRBJ2-1, with a possible D match to TRBD2 (7 bases). The germline gives CDR1 SQVTM, CDR2 ANQGSEA. This CDR3 is built from 14 residues. Trimming removed 4 bases from V and 5 bases from J, with 15 bases in between.